This T cell receptor beta chain stems from a study of T cells in localized non-small cell lung cancer. As concerns this clone: What it binds is unknown.

TCRdb's copy holds only in-frame clones and misses some; the assay was immunoSEQ multiplex PCR. Of tens of thousands of clones in the sample, roughly 86% were seen once. Whole-study findings and limits: Those with higher blood T cell density had longer overall survival.

CDR3 length equals 13 residues. V was shortened by 7 bases and J by 2 bases, with 12 bases between the two germline ends. Germline V lookup: CDR1 SGHDT, CDR2 YYEEEE. This chain uses TRBV5-6 with TRBJ2-5, with D perhaps matching TRBD1 or TRBD2 (5 bases each). Sequencing used peripheral blood, obtained before any cancer treatment. The clonotype was recovered from a woman between 18 and 50 years old with stage III lung adenocarcinoma. The CDR3 region has the DNA TGTGCCAGCTCCCCTTGGGGGCAAGAGACCCAGTACTTC. It specifies CASSPWGQETQYF. The entire variable domain, with the rest obtained from reference TRBV5-6 and TRBJ2-5, is as follows: DAGVTQSPTHLIKTRGQQVTLRCSPKSGHDTVSWYQQALGQGPQFIFQYYEEEERQRGNFPDRFSGHQFPNYSSELNVNALLLGDSALYLCASSPWGQETQYFGPGTRLLVL.